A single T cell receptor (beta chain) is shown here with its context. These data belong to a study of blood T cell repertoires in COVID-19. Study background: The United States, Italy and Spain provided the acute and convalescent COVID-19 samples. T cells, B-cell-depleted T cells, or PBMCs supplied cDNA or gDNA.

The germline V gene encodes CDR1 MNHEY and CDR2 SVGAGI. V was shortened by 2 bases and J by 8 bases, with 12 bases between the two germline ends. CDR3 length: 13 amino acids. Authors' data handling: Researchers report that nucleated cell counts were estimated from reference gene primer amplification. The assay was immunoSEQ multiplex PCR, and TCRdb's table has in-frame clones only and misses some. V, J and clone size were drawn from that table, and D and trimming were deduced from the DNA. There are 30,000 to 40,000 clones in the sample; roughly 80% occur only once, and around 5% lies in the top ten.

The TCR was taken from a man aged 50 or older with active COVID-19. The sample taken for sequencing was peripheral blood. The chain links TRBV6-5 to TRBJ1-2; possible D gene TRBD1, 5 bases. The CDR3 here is CASSYGAFVGYTF. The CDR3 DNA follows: TGTGCCAGCAGTTACGGGGCATTCGTGGGCTACACCTTC.